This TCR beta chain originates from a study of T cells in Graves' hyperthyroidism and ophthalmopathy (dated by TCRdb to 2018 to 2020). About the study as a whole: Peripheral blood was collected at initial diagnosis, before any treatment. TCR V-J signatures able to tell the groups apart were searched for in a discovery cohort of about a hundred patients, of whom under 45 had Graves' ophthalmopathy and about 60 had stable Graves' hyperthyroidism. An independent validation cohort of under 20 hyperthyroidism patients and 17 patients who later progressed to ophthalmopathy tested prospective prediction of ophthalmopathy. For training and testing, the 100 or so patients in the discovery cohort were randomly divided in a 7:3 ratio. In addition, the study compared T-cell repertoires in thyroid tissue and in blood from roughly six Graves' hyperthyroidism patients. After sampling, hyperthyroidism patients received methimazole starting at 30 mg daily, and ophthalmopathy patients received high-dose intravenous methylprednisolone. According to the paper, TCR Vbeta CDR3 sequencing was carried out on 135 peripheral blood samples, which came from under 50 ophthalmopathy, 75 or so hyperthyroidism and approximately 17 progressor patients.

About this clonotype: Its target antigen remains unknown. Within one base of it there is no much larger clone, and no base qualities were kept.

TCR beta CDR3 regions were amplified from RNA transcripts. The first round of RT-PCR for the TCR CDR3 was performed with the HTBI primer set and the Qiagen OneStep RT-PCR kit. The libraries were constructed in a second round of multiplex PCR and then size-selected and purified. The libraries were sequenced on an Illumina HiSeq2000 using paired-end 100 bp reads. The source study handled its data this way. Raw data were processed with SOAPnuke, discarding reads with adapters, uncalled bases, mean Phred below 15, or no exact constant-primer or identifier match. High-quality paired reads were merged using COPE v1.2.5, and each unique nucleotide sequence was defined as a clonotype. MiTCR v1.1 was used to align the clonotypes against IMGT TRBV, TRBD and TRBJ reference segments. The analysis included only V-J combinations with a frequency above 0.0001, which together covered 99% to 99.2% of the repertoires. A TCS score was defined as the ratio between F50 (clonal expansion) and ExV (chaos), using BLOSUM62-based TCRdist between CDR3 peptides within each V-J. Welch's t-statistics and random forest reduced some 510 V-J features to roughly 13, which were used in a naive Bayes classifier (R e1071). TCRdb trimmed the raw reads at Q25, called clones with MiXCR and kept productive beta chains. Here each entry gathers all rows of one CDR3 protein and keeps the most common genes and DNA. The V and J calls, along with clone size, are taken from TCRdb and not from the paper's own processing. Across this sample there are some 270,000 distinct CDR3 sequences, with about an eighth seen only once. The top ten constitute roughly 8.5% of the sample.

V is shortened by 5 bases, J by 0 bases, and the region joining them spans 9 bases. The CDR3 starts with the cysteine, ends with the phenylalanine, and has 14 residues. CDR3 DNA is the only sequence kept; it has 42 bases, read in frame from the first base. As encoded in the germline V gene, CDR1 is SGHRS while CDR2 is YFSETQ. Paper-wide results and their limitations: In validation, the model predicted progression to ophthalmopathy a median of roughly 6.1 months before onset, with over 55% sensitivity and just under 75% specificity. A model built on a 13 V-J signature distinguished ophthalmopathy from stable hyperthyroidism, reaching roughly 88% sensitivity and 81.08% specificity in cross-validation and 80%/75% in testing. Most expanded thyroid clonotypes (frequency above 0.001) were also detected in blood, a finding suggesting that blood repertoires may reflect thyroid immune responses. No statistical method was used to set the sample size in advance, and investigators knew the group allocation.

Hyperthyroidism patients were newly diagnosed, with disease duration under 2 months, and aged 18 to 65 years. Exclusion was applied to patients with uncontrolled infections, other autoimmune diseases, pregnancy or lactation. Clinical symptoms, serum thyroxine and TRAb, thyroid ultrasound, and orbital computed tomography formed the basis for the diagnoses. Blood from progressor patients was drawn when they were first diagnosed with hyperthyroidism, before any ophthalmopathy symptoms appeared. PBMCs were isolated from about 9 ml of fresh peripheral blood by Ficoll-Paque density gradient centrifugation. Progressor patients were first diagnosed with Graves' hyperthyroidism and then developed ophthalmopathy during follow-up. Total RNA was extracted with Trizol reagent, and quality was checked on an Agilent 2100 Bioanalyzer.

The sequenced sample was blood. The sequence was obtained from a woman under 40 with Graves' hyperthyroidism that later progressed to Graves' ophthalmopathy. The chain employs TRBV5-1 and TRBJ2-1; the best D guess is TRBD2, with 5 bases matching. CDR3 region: CASRRVSSYNEQFF. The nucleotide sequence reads TGCGCCAGCAGGAGGGTAAGCTCCTACAATGAGCAGTTCTTC.